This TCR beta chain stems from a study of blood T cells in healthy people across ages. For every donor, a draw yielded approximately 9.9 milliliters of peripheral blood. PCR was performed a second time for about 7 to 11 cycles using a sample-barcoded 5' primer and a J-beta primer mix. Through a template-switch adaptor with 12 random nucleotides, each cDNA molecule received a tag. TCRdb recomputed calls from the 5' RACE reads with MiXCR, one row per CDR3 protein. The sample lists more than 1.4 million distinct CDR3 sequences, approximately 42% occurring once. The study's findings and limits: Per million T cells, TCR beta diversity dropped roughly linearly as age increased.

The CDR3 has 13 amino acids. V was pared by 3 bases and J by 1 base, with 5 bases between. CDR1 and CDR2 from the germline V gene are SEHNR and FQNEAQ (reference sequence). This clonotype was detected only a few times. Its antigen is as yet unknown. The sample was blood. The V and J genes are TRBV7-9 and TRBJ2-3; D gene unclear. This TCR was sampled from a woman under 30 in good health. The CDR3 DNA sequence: TGTGCCAGCAGCTTTTGGGGCACAGATACGCAGTATTTT. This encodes CASSFWGTDTQYF.